This TCR beta chain was found in a study of human T cells and chemical hapten exposure. Study-level information: Across its approximately 23 weeks, the study gave patients weekly diphenylcyclopropenone doses to the scalp.

Time point here: pre-sensitization, week 0. Described treatment: therapeutic diphenylcyclopropenone sensitization with weekly scalp DPC. The study drew its donors from alopecia patients who were 18 to 70 years old and suitable for DPC. V lost 6 bases to trimming and J lost 6 bases, with 17 bases between them. This CDR3 is 14 amino acids long. The germline gives CDR1 MDHEN, CDR2 SYDVKM. One entry per CDR3 protein, called by TCRdb with MiXCR from the RACE reads. The table lists 250,000 to 300,000 distinct CDR3 sequences, 7.5% to 9% of them singletons. This clonotype was seen only a few times. V and J are TRBV28 and TRBJ1-2; the D gene is possibly TRBD1 (6 bases). The sequence was obtained from a man between 18 and 35 years old with alopecia areata. Some clones in this sample may be carry-over from other donors' samples. This material consisted of whole blood, taken in connection with sensitization to the hapten diphenylcyclopropenone (DPC). Written as DNA, the CDR3 is TGTGCCAGCAGATGGGCAGGGACAATTAATGGCTACACCTTC. Translated: CASRWAGTINGYTF.